The clone carrying this TCR beta chain was recorded a few times. This sample is drawn from a study of T-cell reconstitution after alpha-beta-depleted transplantation in children. V was clipped by 5 bases and J by 5 bases; unmatched bases: 12. Germline V gene data show CDR1 as PRHDT and CDR2 as FYEKMQ (reference sequence). This CDR3 is built from 17 residues. Preparing the TCRbeta library involved the use of unique molecular identifiers. From the PCR reads, TCRdb called clonotypes with MiXCR, one entry per CDR3 protein. The sample includes 450,000 to 600,000 distinct CDR3 sequences, 32% of them seen just once.

The source is a human donor who donated a stem cell graft to a child with aplastic anemia. This chain connects TRBV13 to TRBJ2-1; 10 nucleotides match TRBD2. The source was PBMCs from the stem cell graft donor, collected from the stem cell graft. CDR3 residues: CASSQGRTSGHNNEQFF. The CDR3 nucleotides are TGTGCCAGCAGCCAGGGGAGGACTAGCGGCCATAACAATGAGCAGTTCTTC.